This TCR beta chain was observed in a study of T cells in Graves' hyperthyroidism and ophthalmopathy. Study context: Before any treatment, at initial diagnosis, peripheral blood was collected.

Hyperthyroidism, newly diagnosed and lasting under 2 months, affected patients aged 18 to 65. PBMCs were derived from approximately 10 ml fresh peripheral blood. RNA transcripts provided the source from which TCR beta CDR3 regions were amplified. The TCR CDR3 was amplified in a first-round RT-PCR using the HTBI primer set. Each CDR3 protein is one row after TCRdb ran MiXCR on the multiplex PCR reads. The sample lists 600,000 to 850,000 distinct CDR3 sequences, about 17% seen once, with approximately 15% in the top ten. The study, taken as a whole, reports: Most clonotypes expanded in the thyroid (above 0.001) were also present in blood.

Note on this clonotype: Antigen unknown.

Trimming took 4 bases from V and 3 from J, leaving 10 bases between them. Germline CDR1 reads WSHSY; CDR2 reads SAAADI. This CDR3 is built from 13 residues. The source is a woman aged 50 to 60 with Graves' hyperthyroidism that later progressed to Graves' ophthalmopathy. The specimen was blood. The rearrangement joins TRBV10-2 to TRBJ2-7; no firm D call. The CDR3 loop reads CASSVGKSYEQYF. Here the CDR3 DNA reads TGCGCCAGCAGTGTTGGCAAAAGCTACGAGCAGTACTTC.